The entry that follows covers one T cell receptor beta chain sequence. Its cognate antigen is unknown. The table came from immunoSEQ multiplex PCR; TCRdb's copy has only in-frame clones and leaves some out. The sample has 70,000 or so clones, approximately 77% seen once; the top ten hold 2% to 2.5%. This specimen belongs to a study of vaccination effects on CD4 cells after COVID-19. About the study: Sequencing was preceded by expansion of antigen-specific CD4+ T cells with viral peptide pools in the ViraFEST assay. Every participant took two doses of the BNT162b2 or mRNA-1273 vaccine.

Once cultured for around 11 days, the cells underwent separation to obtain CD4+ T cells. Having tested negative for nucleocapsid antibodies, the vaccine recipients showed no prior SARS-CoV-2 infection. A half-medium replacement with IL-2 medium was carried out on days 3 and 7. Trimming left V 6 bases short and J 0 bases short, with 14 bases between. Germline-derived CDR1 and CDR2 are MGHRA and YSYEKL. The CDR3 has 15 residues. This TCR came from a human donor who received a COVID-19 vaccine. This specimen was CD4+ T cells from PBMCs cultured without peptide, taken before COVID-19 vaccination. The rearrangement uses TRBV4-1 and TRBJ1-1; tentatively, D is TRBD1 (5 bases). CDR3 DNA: TGCGCCAGCAGTCGTGGAGACAGAATGAACACTGAAGCTTTCTTT. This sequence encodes CASSRGDRMNTEAFF.